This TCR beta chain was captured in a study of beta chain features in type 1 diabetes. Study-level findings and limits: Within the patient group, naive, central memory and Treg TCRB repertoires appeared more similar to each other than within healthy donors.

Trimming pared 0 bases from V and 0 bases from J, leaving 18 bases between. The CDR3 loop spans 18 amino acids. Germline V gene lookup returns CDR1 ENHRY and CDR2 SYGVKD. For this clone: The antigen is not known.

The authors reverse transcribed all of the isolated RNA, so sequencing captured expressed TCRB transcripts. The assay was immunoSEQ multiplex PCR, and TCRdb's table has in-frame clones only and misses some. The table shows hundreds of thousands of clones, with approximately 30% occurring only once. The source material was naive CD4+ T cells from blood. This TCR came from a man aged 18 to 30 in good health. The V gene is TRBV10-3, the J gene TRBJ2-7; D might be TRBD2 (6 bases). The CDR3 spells CAISESSERAGSSYEQYF. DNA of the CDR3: TGTGCCATCAGTGAGTCCAGTGAGAGGGCCGGGAGCTCCTACGAGCAGTACTTC.